What follows are 24 T cell receptor beta chains derived from one specimen sequenced in a study of regulatory and conventional T cells in RAG deficiency. Here immunoSEQ multiplex PCR was the method, and the copy in TCRdb shows in-frame clones only, minus some. The table shows 45,000 or so clones, with about nine tenths occurring only once. Conventional CD4+ T cells were sorted from blood as CD25-low CD127-high cells. These data were likewise used in another study, on regulatory T cells. That paper notes: The PCR used 52 TRBV and 13 TRBJ primers.

Source material: CD4+ effector T cells sorted from blood. The receptors were sampled from a human donor in good health.

This rearrangement joins TRBV29-1 to TRBJ2-1, with D unclear. V shed 5 bases and J shed 9 bases, with 11 bases lying between them. This CDR3 region has 11 residues. In germline, CDR1 is SQVTM, CDR2 ANQGSEA. The CDR3 DNA reads as TGCAGCGTTCGTTTCTTGAGTGAGCAGTTCTTC. This gives the protein CSVRFLSEQFF.

J is TRBJ2-5 and V is TRBV11-2; the D call may be TRBD1 or TRBD2 (6 bases each). The J call may be mistaken, given a closer DNA end match to TRBJ2-7. CDR1 and CDR2 from the germline V gene are SGHAT and FQNNGV. The CDR3 extends over 16 amino acids. The CDR3 sequence: CASSLVGGLSLDEQYF. The CDR3 DNA sequence: TGTGCCAGCAGCTTAGTGGGGGGCCTTTCCCTCGACGAGCAGTACTTC.

The V call is TRBV6-1, the J call TRBJ2-1, with TRBD1 matching over 7 bases. Trimming removed 6 bases from V and 3 bases from J; junction bases left unmatched: 5. There are 14 residues in the CDR3. From germline, CDR1 is MNHNS and CDR2 SASEGT. The CDR3 sequence is CASSPGQYYNEQFF. In nucleotides, the CDR3 is TGTGCCAGCAGCCCGGGACAGTACTACAATGAGCAGTTCTTC.

DNA for the CDR3: TGCGCCAGCAGCCAAACTAGCGGAACAGATACGCAGTATTTT. It specifies CASSQTSGTDTQYF. This rearrangement joins TRBV5-1 to TRBJ2-3; 8 nucleotides align to TRBD2. Per the germline V gene, CDR1 is SGHRS and CDR2 is YFSETQ. This CDR3 is 14 amino acids long. V shed 4 bases, J shed 3 bases, and the junction held 4 bases outside the gene matches.

V gene TRBV7-2 combines with J gene TRBJ1-3; D is possibly TRBD1 (5 bases). The ends were cut back, 5 bases at V and 2 bases at J, with 16 bases in the middle. CDR1 is SGHTA and CDR2 is FQGNSA in the germline V gene. This CDR3 is 16 amino acids long. CDR3 protein: CASSESGGSAGNTIYF. CDR3 nucleotides: TGTGCCAGCAGCGAGTCGGGGGGTTCAGCTGGAAACACCATATATTTT. Looking up the rest from reference TRBV7-2 and TRBJ1-3 gives the full variable domain: GAGVSQSPSNKVTEKGKDVELRCDPISGHTALYWYRQSLGQGLEFLIYFQGNSAPDKSGLPSDRFSAERTGGSVSTLTIQRTQQEDSAVYLCASSESGGSAGNTIYFGEGSWLTVV.

The chain employs TRBV5-1 and TRBJ1-4; D ambiguous. Germline CDR1 and CDR2: SGHRS and YFSETQ. This CDR3 has 15 amino acids. Between the trimmed V and J ends, which lost 4 bases and 5 bases, there was a span of 15 bases. CDR3: CASSVQPHENEKLFF. The CDR3 nucleotides are TGCGCCAGCAGCGTGCAGCCCCACGAAAATGAAAAACTGTTTTTT.

The V gene is TRBV30, the J gene TRBJ2-7; D possibly corresponds to TRBD1 (6 bases). Per germline, CDR1 GTSNPN and CDR2 SVGIG (reference sequence). With 0 bases removed from V and 4 bases from J, the gap between germline ends came to 16 bases. The CDR3 totals 15 residues. CDR3 sequence (DNA): TGTGCCTGGAGTGTACTTCAGGGGCACATTTACGAGCAGTACTTC. Protein sequence: CAWSVLQGHIYEQYF.

The chain carries TRBV28 and TRBJ2-3; 8 bases align to TRBD1. Germline V gene sequence: CDR1 MDHEN, CDR2 SYDVKM. Trimming removed 4 bases from V and 1 base from J; junction bases left unmatched: 4. This CDR3 comprises 15 residues. The CDR3 protein is CASSSAGQGTDTQYF. CDR3 DNA: TGTGCCAGCAGTTCCGCGGGACAGGGCACAGATACGCAGTATTTT.

V and J are TRBV19 and TRBJ2-1, with D tentatively TRBD2 (6 bases). Germline V gene lookup returns CDR1 LNHDA and CDR2 SQIVND (reference sequence). This CDR3 is built from 10 residues. V shed 10 bases and J shed 14 bases, with 15 bases lying between them. DNA of the CDR3: TGTGCCAATAATAGCGGTTTAAAGTTCTTC. It codes for CANNSGLKFF. Looking up the rest from reference TRBV19 and TRBJ2-1 gives the full variable domain: DGGITQSPKYLFRKEGQNVTLSCEQNLNHDAMYWYRQDPGQGLRLIYYSQIVNDFQKGDIAEGYSVSREKKESFPLTVTSAQKNPTAFYLCANNSGLKFFGPGTRLTVL.

The genes are TRBV27 and TRBJ1-6, with 7 nucleotides matching TRBD1. The germline V gene encodes CDR1 MNHEY and CDR2 SMNVEV (reference sequence). The V and J ends lost 6 bases and 5 bases, in that order; junction bases with no gene match: 7. The CDR3 runs to 15 residues. CDR3 bases: TGTGCCAGCAGACCCCCGGGACAGCATAATTCACCCCTCCACTTT. Residues: CASRPPGQHNSPLHF.

The chain employs TRBV9 and TRBJ2-5; 10 bases match TRBD2. In germline, CDR1 is SGDLS, CDR2 YYNGEE. J gave up 5 bases and V 2 bases, and 9 bases lay outside the gene matches. The CDR3 covers 16 residues. This CDR3 is CASSVVGTSASETQYF. The CDR3 DNA sequence: TGTGCCAGCAGCGTCGTAGGGACTAGCGCGTCGGAGACCCAGTACTTC.

The chain uses TRBV30 and TRBJ2-5, with 9 nucleotides matching TRBD2. This CDR3 contains 15 residues. The germline V gene has CDR1 GTSNPN and CDR2 SVGIG (reference sequence). J lost 4 bases, V lost 4 bases, and 10 bases had no gene match. CDR3 region: CAWTRLAVPGETQYF. CDR3 coding DNA: TGTGCCTGGACAAGACTAGCGGTCCCGGGAGAGACCCAGTACTTC.

This clone was observed once. This sequence joins TRBV7-9 and TRBJ2-1, with D perhaps TRBD1 (6 bases). The germline CDR1 and CDR2 sequences are SEHNR and FQNEAQ (reference sequence). The V gene lost 1 base and the J gene lost 5 bases, with 12 bases spanning the gap. The CDR3 has 15 amino acids. The CDR3 sequence: CASSLGTGDNNEQFF. In nucleotides, the CDR3 is TGTGCCAGCAGCTTAGGGACCGGGGACAACAATGAGCAGTTCTTC.

The CDR3 bases are TGTGCCAGCAGCGTATCGACGGAGGGCCGTAGAGAGCAGTACTTC. It specifies CASSVSTEGRREQYF. V and J are TRBV9 and TRBJ2-7; TRBD2 is a possible D gene (6 bases). Germline V gives CDR1 SGDLS, CDR2 YYNGEE. V lost 1 base and J 7 bases, leaving 18 bases between the germline ends. There are 15 residues in the CDR3.

The count of this clone is one. The chain recombines TRBV6-5 with TRBJ1-4, with TRBD1 identical over 9 bases. J lost 8 bases, V lost 5 bases, and 6 bases had no gene match. The germline V gene encodes CDR1 MNHEY and CDR2 SVGAGI. The length of the CDR3 is 14 residues. The CDR3 DNA is TGTGCCAGCAGTCCGGGACAGGGAAGGGAAAAACTGTTTTTT. Its protein is CASSPGQGREKLFF.

The chain combines TRBV5-4 with TRBJ2-5; unclear D gene. Germline values: CDR1 SGHNT, CDR2 YYREEE (reference sequence). CDR3 size: 16 residues. Trimming removed 0 bases at V and 1 base at J, with 13 bases between. The CDR3 sequence is CASSLDRTRTQETQYF. The CDR3 DNA sequence: TGTGCCAGCAGCTTGGATCGAACACGGACCCAAGAGACCCAGTACTTC.

This chain connects TRBV4-1 to TRBJ1-2; D may be TRBD1 (5 bases). V was clipped by 1 base and J by 8 bases, with 14 bases between them. CDR1 is MGHRA and CDR2 is YSYEKL in the germline V gene. This CDR3 has 14 residues. CDR3 loop: CASSQGGGDEGYTF. As DNA, the CDR3 is TGCGCCAGCAGCCAAGGGGGAGGGGATGAAGGCTACACCTTC.

The chain combines TRBV6-5 with TRBJ1-4, with 8 bases that match TRBD1. The CDR3 length is 14 residues. V shed 5 bases, J shed 8 bases, and the junction held 7 bases outside the gene matches. Germline V gene sequence: CDR1 MNHEY, CDR2 SVGAGI. The CDR3 is CASSTTGAREKLFF. The CDR3, as DNA: TGTGCCAGCAGTACGACAGGGGCACGGGAAAAACTGTTTTTT.

This clone was counted once. V usage is TRBV16 and J usage is TRBJ1-5; TRBD1 agrees at 8 bases. CDR1 is KGHSY, CDR2 FQNENV, per germline. With V trimmed by 1 base and J by 6 bases, 8 bases remained unmatched. The CDR3 totals 16 residues. CDR3 sequence reads: CASSQLDSTGVQPQHF. For the CDR3, the DNA is TGTGCCAGCAGCCAATTAGATTCGACAGGGGTTCAGCCCCAGCATTTT.

This clone was seen once. The sample has other DNA sequences that encode this CDR3 too. V is TRBV5-1 and J is TRBJ2-7, with 10 bases fitting TRBD1. This CDR3 spans 15 amino acids. Trimming cost V 0 bases and J 1 base; bases outside gene matches: 1. Per the germline V gene, CDR1 is SGHRS and CDR2 is YFSETQ. Written as DNA, the CDR3 is TGCGCCAGCAGCTTGGGACAGGGGGCATCCTACGAGCAGTACTTC. It encodes CASSLGQGASYEQYF.

The chain combines TRBV29-1 with TRBJ2-7, with 7 bases that match TRBD1. V was clipped by 6 bases and J by 7 bases; unmatched bases: 18. Germline loops: CDR1 SQVTM, CDR2 ANQGSEA. The CDR3 is made up of 15 amino acids. The CDR3 DNA reads as TGCAGCGTCTCAGATGCCGGGACAGTACCGTGGGAGCAGTACTTC. Translated: CSVSDAGTVPWEQYF.

The J gene is TRBJ1-2, the V gene TRBV27; 10 nucleotides agree with TRBD1. The CDR3 has 14 amino acids. With V trimmed by 5 bases and J by 8 bases, 8 bases remained unmatched. Germline-derived CDR1 and CDR2 are MNHEY and SMNVEV (reference sequence). CDR3 coding DNA: TGTGCCAGCAGTAGAAATCGACAGGGGGCGGGCTACACCTTC. Protein product: CASSRNRQGAGYTF.

The chain couples TRBV5-1 to TRBJ1-1; possible D gene TRBD1, 6 bases. Germline-derived CDR1 and CDR2 are SGHRS and YFSETQ. The V end lost 8 bases, the J end lost 0 bases, and 14 bases lay between the germline ends. This CDR3 has 14 amino acids. The CDR3 DNA is TGCGCCAGTAGGAGTCAGGGGATGAACACTGAAGCTTTCTTT. This encodes CASRSQGMNTEAFF.

As to this clone: One end of the junction varies from germline; a read error may be responsible. Here the CDR3 reads CASSLWPGQGTQF. The CDR3 DNA sequence: TGTGCCAGCAGTTTATGGCCGGGACAGGGGACCCAATTC. The chain employs TRBV28 and TRBJ1-2; 10 bases align to TRBD1. In germline, CDR1 is MDHEN, CDR2 SYDVKM. The CDR3 is made up of 13 amino acids.